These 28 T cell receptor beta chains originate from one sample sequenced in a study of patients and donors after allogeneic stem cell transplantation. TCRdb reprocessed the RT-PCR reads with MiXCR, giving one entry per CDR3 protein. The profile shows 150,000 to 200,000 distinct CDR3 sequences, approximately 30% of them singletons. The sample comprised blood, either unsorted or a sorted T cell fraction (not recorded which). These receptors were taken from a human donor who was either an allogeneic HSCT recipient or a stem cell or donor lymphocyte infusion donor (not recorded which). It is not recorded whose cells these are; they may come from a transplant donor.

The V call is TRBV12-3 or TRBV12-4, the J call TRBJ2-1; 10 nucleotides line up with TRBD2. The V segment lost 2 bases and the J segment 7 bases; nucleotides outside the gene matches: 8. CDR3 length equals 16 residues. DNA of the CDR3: TGTGCCAGCAGTTTATATCCTAGCGGGAGTGGGAATGAGCAGTTCTTC. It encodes CASSLYPSGSGNEQFF.

CDR3 amino acids: CASIGGSGRAYNEQFF. CDR3 sequence (DNA): TGTGCCAGTATTGGCGGAAGCGGGAGGGCCTACAATGAGCAGTTCTTC. This rearrangement joins TRBV19 to TRBJ2-1, with 10 positions matching TRBD2. Germline-derived CDR1 and CDR2 are LNHDA and SQIVND (reference sequence). Trimming at V came to 7 bases and at J to 2 bases, leaving 8 bases not matched to a gene. CDR3 length: 16 amino acids.

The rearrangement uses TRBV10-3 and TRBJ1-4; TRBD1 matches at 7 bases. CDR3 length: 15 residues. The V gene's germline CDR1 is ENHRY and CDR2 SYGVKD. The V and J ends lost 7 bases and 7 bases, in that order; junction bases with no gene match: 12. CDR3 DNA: TGTGCCATCACCCCGGGAGGGGGCGAGGCTGAAAAACTGTTTTTT. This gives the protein CAITPGGGEAEKLFF.

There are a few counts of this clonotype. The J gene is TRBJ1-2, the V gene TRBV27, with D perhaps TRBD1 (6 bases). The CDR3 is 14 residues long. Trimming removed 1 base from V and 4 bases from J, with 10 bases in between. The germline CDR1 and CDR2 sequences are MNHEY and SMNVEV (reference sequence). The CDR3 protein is CASSLWGRGYGYTF. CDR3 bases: TGTGCCAGCAGTTTATGGGGCAGGGGCTATGGCTACACCTTC.

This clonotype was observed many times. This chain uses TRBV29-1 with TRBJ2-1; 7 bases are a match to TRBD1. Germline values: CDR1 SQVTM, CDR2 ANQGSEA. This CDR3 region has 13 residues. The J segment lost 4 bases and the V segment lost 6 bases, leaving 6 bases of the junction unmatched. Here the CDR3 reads CSVGQILYNEQFF. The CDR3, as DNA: TGCAGCGTGGGACAGATACTTTACAATGAGCAGTTCTTC.

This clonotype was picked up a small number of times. The CDR3 is CATSRERSEGQQYF. As DNA, the CDR3 is TGTGCCACCAGCAGAGAAAGATCAGAAGGCCAGCAGTACTTC. The chain carries TRBV15 and TRBJ2-7, with D unresolved. V was trimmed by 0 bases and J by 8 bases, leaving 14 bases between them. The CDR3 is 14 residues long. Germline CDR1 reads LNHNV; CDR2 reads YYDKDF (reference sequence).

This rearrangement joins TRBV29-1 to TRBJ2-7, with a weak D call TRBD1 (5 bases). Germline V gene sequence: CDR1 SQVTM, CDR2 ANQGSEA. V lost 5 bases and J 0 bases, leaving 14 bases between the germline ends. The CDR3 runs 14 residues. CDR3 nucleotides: TGCAGCGTTCAGACAGTTCCCGGCTCCTACGAGCAGTACTTC. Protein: CSVQTVPGSYEQYF.

CDR3 sequence: CATSSGLGTYEQYF. The CDR3 nucleotides read TGTGCCACCAGCAGCGGACTGGGGACCTACGAGCAGTACTTC. This chain connects TRBV15 to TRBJ2-7; D might be TRBD2 (5 bases). There are 14 residues in the CDR3. CDR1 is LNHNV, CDR2 YYDKDF, per germline (reference sequence). The V gene lost 3 bases and the J gene lost 2 bases, with 11 bases spanning the gap. The full variable domain, in which reference TRBV15 and TRBJ2-7 provide the parts outside the CDR3, is DAMVIQNPRYQVTQFGKPVTLSCSQTLNHNVMYWYQQKSSQAPKLLFHYYDKDFNNEADTPDNFQSRRPNTSFCFLDIRSPGLGDTAMYLCATSSGLGTYEQYFGPGTRLTVT.

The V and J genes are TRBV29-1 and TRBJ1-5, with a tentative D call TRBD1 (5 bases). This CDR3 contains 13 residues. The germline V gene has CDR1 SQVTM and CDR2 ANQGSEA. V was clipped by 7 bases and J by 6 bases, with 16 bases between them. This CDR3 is CSALSGWGQPQHF. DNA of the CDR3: TGCAGCGCCCTCTCAGGGTGGGGTCAGCCCCAGCATTTT.

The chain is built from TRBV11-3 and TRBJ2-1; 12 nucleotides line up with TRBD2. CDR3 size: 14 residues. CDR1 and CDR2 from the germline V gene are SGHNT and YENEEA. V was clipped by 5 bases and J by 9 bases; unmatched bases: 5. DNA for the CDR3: TGTGCCAGCAGCCCAGGACTAGCGGGAAGTGAGCAGTTCTTC. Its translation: CASSPGLAGSEQFF. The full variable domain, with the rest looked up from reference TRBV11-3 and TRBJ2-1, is EAGVVQSPRYKIIEKKQPVAFWCNPISGHNTLYWYLQNLGQGPELLIRYENEEAVDDSQLPKDRFSAERLKGVDSTLKIQPAELGDSAVYLCASSPGLAGSEQFFGPGTRLTVL.

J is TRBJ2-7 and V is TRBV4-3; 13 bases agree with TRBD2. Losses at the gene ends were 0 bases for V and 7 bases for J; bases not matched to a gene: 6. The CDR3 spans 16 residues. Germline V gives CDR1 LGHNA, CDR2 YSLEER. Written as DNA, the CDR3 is TGCGCCAGCAGCCAAGATCAGGGACTAGCGGGACATGAGCAGTACTTC. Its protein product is CASSQDQGLAGHEQYF.

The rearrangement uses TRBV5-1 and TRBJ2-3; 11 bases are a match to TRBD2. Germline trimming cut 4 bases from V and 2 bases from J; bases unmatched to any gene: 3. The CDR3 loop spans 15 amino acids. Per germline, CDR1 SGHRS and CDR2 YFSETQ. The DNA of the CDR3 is TGCGCCAGCAGCGTGACTAGCGGGATCACAGATACGCAGTATTTT. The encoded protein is CASSVTSGITDTQYF.

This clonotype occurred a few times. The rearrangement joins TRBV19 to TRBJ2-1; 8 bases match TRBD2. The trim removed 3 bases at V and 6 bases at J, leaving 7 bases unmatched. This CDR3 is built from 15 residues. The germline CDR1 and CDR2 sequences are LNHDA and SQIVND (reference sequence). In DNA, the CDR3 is TGTGCCAGTAGTATCGGGTCGGCGGGAGGCAATGAGCAGTTCTTC. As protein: CASSIGSAGGNEQFF.

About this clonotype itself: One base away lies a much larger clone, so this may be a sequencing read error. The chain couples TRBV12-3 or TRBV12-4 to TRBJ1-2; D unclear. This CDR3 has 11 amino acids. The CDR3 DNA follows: TGTGCCAACAGTCCCGGGTATGGCTACACCTTC. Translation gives CANSPGYGYTF.

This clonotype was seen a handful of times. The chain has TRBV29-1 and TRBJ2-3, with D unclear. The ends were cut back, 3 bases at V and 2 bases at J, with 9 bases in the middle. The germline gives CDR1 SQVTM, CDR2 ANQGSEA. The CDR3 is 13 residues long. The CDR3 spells CSVDGLDTDTQYF. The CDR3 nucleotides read TGCAGCGTTGACGGCCTAGACACAGATACGCAGTATTTT.

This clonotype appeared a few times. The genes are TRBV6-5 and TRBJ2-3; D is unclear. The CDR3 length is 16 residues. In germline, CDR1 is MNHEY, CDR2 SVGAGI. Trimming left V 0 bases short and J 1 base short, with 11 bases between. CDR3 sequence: CASSYSNQVGTDTQYF. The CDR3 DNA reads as TGTGCCAGCAGTTACTCGAATCAAGTAGGCACAGATACGCAGTATTTT.

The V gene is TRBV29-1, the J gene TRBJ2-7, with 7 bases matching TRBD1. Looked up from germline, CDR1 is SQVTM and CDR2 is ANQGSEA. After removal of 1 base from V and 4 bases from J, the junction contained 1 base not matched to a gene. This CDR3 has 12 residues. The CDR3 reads CSVEVTGYEQYF. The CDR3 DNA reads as TGCAGCGTTGAAGTGACAGGGTACGAGCAGTACTTC.

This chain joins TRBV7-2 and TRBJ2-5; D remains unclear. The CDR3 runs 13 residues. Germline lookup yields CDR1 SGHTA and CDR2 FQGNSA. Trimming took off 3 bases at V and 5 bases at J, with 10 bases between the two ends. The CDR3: CASSFSSPETQYF. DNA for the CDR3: TGTGCCAGCAGCTTCTCGTCCCCGGAGACCCAGTACTTC.

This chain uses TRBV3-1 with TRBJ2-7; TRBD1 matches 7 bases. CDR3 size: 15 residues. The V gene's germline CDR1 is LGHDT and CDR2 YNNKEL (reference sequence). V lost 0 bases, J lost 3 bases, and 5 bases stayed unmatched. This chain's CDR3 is CASSQENRGIYEQYF. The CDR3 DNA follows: TGTGCCAGCAGCCAAGAGAACAGGGGCATCTACGAGCAGTACTTC.

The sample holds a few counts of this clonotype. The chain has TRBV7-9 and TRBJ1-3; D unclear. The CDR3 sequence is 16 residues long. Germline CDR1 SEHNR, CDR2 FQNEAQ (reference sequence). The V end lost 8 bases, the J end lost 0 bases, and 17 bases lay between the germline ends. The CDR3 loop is CASRPYLGSSGNTIYF. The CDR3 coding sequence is TGTGCCAGCCGGCCCTACTTGGGATCCTCTGGAAACACCATATATTTT.

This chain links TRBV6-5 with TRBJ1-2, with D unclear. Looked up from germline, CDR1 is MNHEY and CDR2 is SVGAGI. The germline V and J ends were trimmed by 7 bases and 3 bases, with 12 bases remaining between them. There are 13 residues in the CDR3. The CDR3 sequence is CASNPIGDYGYTF. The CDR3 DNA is TGTGCCAGCAACCCAATCGGGGACTATGGCTACACCTTC.

CDR3 nucleotides: TGCGCCAGCAGCTTCCCGGGGGACACTGAAGCTTTCTTT. Residues: CASSFPGDTEAFF. V gene TRBV5-1 combines with J gene TRBJ1-1; maybe TRBD1 (5 bases). Germline CDR1 SGHRS, CDR2 YFSETQ. V was clipped by 2 bases and J by 3 bases, with 8 bases between them. The CDR3 loop spans 13 amino acids.

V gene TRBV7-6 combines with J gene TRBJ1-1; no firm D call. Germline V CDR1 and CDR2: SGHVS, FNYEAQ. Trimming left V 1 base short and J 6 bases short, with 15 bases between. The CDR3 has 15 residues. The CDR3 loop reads CASSLDAGLIAEAFF. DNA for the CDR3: TGTGCCAGCAGCTTAGATGCGGGTTTGATCGCTGAAGCTTTCTTT.

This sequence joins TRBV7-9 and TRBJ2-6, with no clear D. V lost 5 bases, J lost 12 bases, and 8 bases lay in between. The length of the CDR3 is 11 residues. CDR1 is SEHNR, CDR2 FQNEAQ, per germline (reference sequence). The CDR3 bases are TGTGCCAGCAGCGTGGCAGGCGTCCTGACTTTC. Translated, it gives CASSVAGVLTF.

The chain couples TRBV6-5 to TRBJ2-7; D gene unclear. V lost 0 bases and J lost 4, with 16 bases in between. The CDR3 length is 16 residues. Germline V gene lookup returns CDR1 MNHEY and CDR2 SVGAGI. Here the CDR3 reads CASSYSGLDTRYEQYF. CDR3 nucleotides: TGTGCCAGCAGTTACTCTGGGCTTGACACCCGTTACGAGCAGTACTTC.

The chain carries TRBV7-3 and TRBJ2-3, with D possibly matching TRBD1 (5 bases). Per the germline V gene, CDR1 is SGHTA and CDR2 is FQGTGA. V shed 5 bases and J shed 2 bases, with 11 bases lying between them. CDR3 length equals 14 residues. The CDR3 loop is CASSKDGHTDTQYF. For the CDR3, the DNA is TGTGCCAGCAGCAAGGACGGACACACAGATACGCAGTATTTT.

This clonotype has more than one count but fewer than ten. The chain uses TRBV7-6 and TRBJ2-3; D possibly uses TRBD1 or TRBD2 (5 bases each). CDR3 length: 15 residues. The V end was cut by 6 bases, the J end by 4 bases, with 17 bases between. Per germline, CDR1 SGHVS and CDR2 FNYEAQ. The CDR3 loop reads CASRLGTGWADTQYF. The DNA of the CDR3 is TGTGCCAGCAGGTTGGGGACGGGATGGGCAGATACGCAGTATTTT.

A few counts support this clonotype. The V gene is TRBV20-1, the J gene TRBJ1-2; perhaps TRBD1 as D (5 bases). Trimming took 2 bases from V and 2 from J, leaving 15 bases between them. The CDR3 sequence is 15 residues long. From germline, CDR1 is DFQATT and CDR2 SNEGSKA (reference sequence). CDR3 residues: CSARPLGTPNYGYTF. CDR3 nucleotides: TGCAGTGCTAGACCTTTGGGGACGCCAAACTATGGCTACACCTTC.